These 27 T cell receptor beta chains were all obtained from the same sample, sequenced in a study of metastatic and nonmetastatic thyroid tumors. None of the patients had undergone any treatment ahead of thyroid surgery. TCRdb re-processed the PCR reads through MiXCR. The sample carries some 21,000 clones, 15% to 19% recorded once. The sample consisted of blood. Receptors were obtained from a female donor with papillary thyroid cancer or a benign thyroid nodule (not recorded which). Some clones in this sample may be carry-over from other donors' samples.

This clone is termed medium-sized. CDR3 coding DNA: TGTGCCAGCAGTTTACGGCAGGGGTACGGAAACACCATATATTTT. Residues: CASSLRQGYGNTIYF. The chain employs TRBV12-3 or TRBV12-4 and TRBJ1-3; a weak D match, TRBD1 (6 bases). Trimming removed 2 bases at V and 4 bases at J, with 12 bases between. CDR3 length: 15 residues.

The V gene is TRBV7-8, the J gene TRBJ2-2; TRBD2 matches 9 bases. V lost 5 bases and J lost 6; bases outside the gene matches: 7. Germline V gene data show CDR1 as SGHVS and CDR2 as FQNEAQ. CDR3 length: 15 residues. CDR3 coding DNA: TGTGCCAGCAGCCCACGGACTAGCGCGTCCGGGGAGCTGTTTTTT. Amino acids: CASSPRTSASGELFF.

This clone showed up many times. The chain combines TRBV7-3 with TRBJ2-2; 8 bases agree with TRBD1. V was pared by 1 base and J by 5 bases, with 0 bases of the junction left unmatched. The CDR3 spans 14 residues. CDR1 and CDR2 (germline): SGHTA, FQGTGA. The CDR3 protein is CASSLNRGTGELFF. CDR3 DNA: TGTGCCAGCAGCTTAAACAGGGGGACCGGGGAGCTGTTTTTT.

By proportion, this clone is medium-sized. The chain couples TRBV10-3 to TRBJ2-7; D possibly matches TRBD1 or TRBD2 (7 bases each). The germline V gene encodes CDR1 ENHRY and CDR2 SYGVKD. The CDR3 loop spans 14 amino acids. Trimming pared 4 bases from V and 5 bases from J, leaving 15 bases between. The CDR3 coding sequence is TGTGCCATCAGTGCAGGGGGGGACAGCCACGAGCAGTACTTC. This codes for CAISAGGDSHEQYF.

The rearrangement joins TRBV6-1 to TRBJ2-7, with TRBD1 matching over 11 bases. The CDR3 runs 14 residues. CDR1 MNHNS and CDR2 SASEGT come from the germline V gene. Germline trimming cut 5 bases from V and 3 bases from J; bases unmatched to any gene: 3. CDR3 residues: CASSTGTGGYEQYF. The CDR3 DNA reads TGTGCCAGCAGTACCGGGACAGGGGGCTACGAGCAGTACTTC.

As to this clone: It may be a read error: a sequence one base away is much more abundant. At the DNA level, this CDR3 is encoded by other sequences in the same sample as well. The chain couples TRBV30 to TRBJ1-2; D is perhaps TRBD1 (6 bases). This CDR3 has 12 amino acids. Germline values: CDR1 GTSNPN, CDR2 SVGIG (reference sequence). This CDR3 reads CAWSQGNYGYTF. The CDR3 bases are TGTGCTTGGAGCCAGGGGAACTATGGCTACACCTTC.

By share of the sample, this clone is medium-sized. The chain is built from TRBV6-1 and TRBJ1-5, with 7 bases lining up with TRBD1. Unmatched junction bases numbered 7, after V lost 3 bases and J lost 5 bases. Germline values: CDR1 MNHNS, CDR2 SASEGT. The CDR3 runs to 15 residues. The CDR3 nucleotides are TGTGCCAGCAGTGATGTTTCAGGGGGTTATCAGCCCCAGCATTTT. Translating it yields CASSDVSGGYQPQHF.

This clone was counted a single time. The chain is built from TRBV5-1 and TRBJ2-7; 9 bases line up with TRBD1. The CDR3 covers 15 residues. CDR1 is SGHRS and CDR2 is YFSETQ in the germline V gene. Trimming took 0 bases from V and 7 from J; bases not matched to a gene: 8. The CDR3 loop is CASSLEGTGTEEQYF. For the CDR3, the DNA is TGCGCCAGCAGCTTGGAGGGGACAGGGACAGAAGAGCAGTACTTC.

V and J are TRBV6-1 and TRBJ1-1; D is perhaps TRBD1 (5 bases). This CDR3 is built from 14 residues. Trimming removed 3 bases from V and 1 base from J, with 9 bases in between. Germline CDR1 and CDR2: MNHNS and SASEGT. The CDR3 sequence is CASSEGQGNTEAFF. DNA for the CDR3: TGTGCCAGCAGTGAGGGGCAGGGGAACACTGAAGCTTTCTTT.

This chain links TRBV11-1 with TRBJ1-2; 8 nucleotides line up with TRBD1. In germline, CDR1 is SGHAT, CDR2 FQDESV (reference sequence). The CDR3 runs to 19 residues. Trimming cost V 3 bases and J 5 bases; bases outside gene matches: 20. CDR3: CASSFRQGSGQEARYGYTF. The CDR3 coding sequence is TGTGCCAGCAGCTTCCGACAGGGGTCGGGGCAAGAGGCTCGGTATGGCTACACCTTC.

On this clone: One base away lies a much larger clone, so this may be a sequencing read error. In the same sample, other DNA sequences code for this CDR3. This chain joins TRBV4-1 and TRBJ2-3; 11 positions match TRBD2. This CDR3 contains 18 residues. Germline-derived CDR1 and CDR2 are MGHRA and YSYEKL. The V and J ends lost 4 bases and 6 bases, in that order; junction bases with no gene match: 15. CDR3 amino acids: CASSPIFLAGGGTDTQYF. The CDR3 DNA reads TGCGCCAGCAGCCCCATCTTTCTAGCGGGGGGAGGTACGGATACGCAGTATTTT.

In this sample, this clone turned up many times. This chain connects TRBV10-2 to TRBJ2-7, with unresolved D. The V end lost 8 bases, the J end lost 2 bases, and 7 bases lay between the germline ends. There are 11 residues in the CDR3. The germline CDR1 and CDR2 sequences are WSHSY and SAAADI. Written as DNA, the CDR3 is TGCGCCAGCGGGCACCCCTACGAGCAGTACTTC. It codes for CASGHPYEQYF.

Ten or more counts support this clone. The rearrangement uses TRBV10-2 and TRBJ1-2; no firm D call. CDR3 length equals 14 residues. V was trimmed by 5 bases and J by 3 bases, leaving 13 bases between them. Germline V gene sequence: CDR1 WSHSY, CDR2 SAAADI. The CDR3 sequence: CASSLARRDYGYTF. Written as DNA, the CDR3 is TGCGCCAGCAGTTTGGCAAGGAGGGACTATGGCTACACCTTC.

Within the sample, this clone is medium-sized (0.01 to 0.1%). The J gene is TRBJ2-1, the V gene TRBV28; 8 nucleotides agree with TRBD2. Germline V CDR1 and CDR2: MDHEN, SYDVKM. With V trimmed by 2 bases and J by 4 bases, 1 base remained unmatched. The CDR3 totals 14 residues. CDR3 sequence reads: CASSLAGGYNEQFF. CDR3 in DNA: TGTGCCAGCAGTTTAGCGGGGGGTTACAATGAGCAGTTCTTC.

This clone counts as medium-sized. The chain joins TRBV28 to TRBJ1-2; D is possibly TRBD1 (6 bases). The CDR3 is 14 residues long. The V end lost 2 bases, the J end lost 4 bases, and 11 bases lay between the germline ends. Germline V gene sequence: CDR1 MDHEN, CDR2 SYDVKM. In DNA form, the CDR3 reads TGTGCCAGCAGTTTAGGGGGACACCGCTATGGCTACACCTTC. Translated: CASSLGGHRYGYTF.

This clone was recorded many times. The gene calls are TRBV10-3 and TRBJ1-2; TRBD1 matches 7 bases. Germline V gene sequence: CDR1 ENHRY, CDR2 SYGVKD. V shed 4 bases, J shed 8 bases, and the junction held 7 bases outside the gene matches. The CDR3 contains 13 residues. The CDR3 DNA reads as TGTGCCATCAGTGGCTCAGGGGGACAGGGCTACACCTTC. Its translation is CAISGSGGQGYTF.

This clone has at least ten counts. The rearrangement joins TRBV5-5 to TRBJ1-2; D is perhaps TRBD1 (6 bases). CDR3 length equals 14 residues. The germline CDR1 and CDR2 sequences are SGHKS and YYEKEE (reference sequence). V was cut by 1 base and J by 4 bases, with 11 bases left in between. CDR3 region: CASSLQGPGYGYTF. DNA for the CDR3: TGTGCCAGCAGCTTGCAGGGGCCGGGCTATGGCTACACCTTC.

This clone was recorded at least ten times. Other DNA variants within this sample encode the same CDR3. The genes are TRBV28 and TRBJ2-1; 11 nucleotides align to TRBD1. Per germline, CDR1 MDHEN and CDR2 SYDVKM. The CDR3 extends over 13 amino acids. Here the CDR3 reads CVVGGQGVYEQFF. CDR3 DNA: TGTGTGGTCGGGGGACAGGGGGTCTATGAGCAGTTCTTC.

The sample holds many counts of this clone. J is TRBJ1-5 and V is TRBV7-2; D not certain. The better agreement between TRBJ2-3 and the DNA end casts doubt on the J call. Per germline, CDR1 SGHTA and CDR2 FQGNSA. CDR3 length equals 12 residues. DNA of the CDR3: TGTGCCAGCAGCTTAGATTTTCAGCCCCAGTATTTT. It codes for CASSLDFQPQYF.

V is TRBV3-1 and J is TRBJ2-6; D remains unclear. Germline assignment: CDR1 LGHDT and CDR2 YNNKEL (reference sequence). The CDR3 consists of 16 residues. V lost 1 base to trimming and J lost 0 bases, with 7 bases between them. CDR3 coding DNA: TGTGCCAGCAGCCAAGCGCTGGGCTCTGGGGCCAACGTCCTGACTTTC. Translating it yields CASSQALGSGANVLTF.

This clone was recorded many times. The CDR3 coding sequence is TGTGCCAGCAGCGATCAGGGACGGAGCGGCACTGAAGCTTTCTTT. This codes for CASSDQGRSGTEAFF. The V and J genes are TRBV25-1 and TRBJ1-1; perhaps TRBD1 as D (5 bases). V was shortened by 6 bases and J by 4 bases, with 18 bases between the two germline ends. The CDR3 runs 15 residues. Germline CDR1 reads MGHDK; CDR2 reads SYGVNS.

The V gene is TRBV7-6, the J gene TRBJ1-4; no clear D gene. V was cut by 4 bases and J by 8 bases, with 11 bases left in between. Per germline, CDR1 SGHVS and CDR2 FNYEAQ. This CDR3 contains 13 residues. The CDR3 DNA follows: TGTGCCAGCAGCTCCGGACTCTACGAAAAACTGTTTTTT. It is translated as CASSSGLYEKLFF.

Only a few counts were recorded for this clone. A clone one base away is much larger, so this may be a read error. The J gene is TRBJ1-1, the V gene TRBV28, with D maybe TRBD1 (5 bases). V was trimmed by 7 bases and J by 8 bases, leaving 17 bases between them. This CDR3 region has 13 residues. The germline V gene encodes CDR1 MDHEN and CDR2 SYDVKM. The CDR3 bases are TGTGCCAGCACCGTAAAGGGGATCACCGAAGCTTTCTTT. Translation gives CASTVKGITEAFF.

This clone was recorded at least ten times. The chain couples TRBV2 to TRBJ1-4, with D perhaps matching TRBD1 (5 bases). CDR1 is SNHLY and CDR2 is FYNNEI in the germline V gene. Trimming left V 10 bases short and J 0 bases short, with 12 bases between. CDR3 length: 14 amino acids. This chain's CDR3 is CATTPTATNEKLFF. CDR3 in DNA: TGTGCCACCACCCCGACAGCAACTAATGAAAAACTGTTTTTT.

This clone was recorded at least ten times. The chain links TRBV6-4 to TRBJ2-3; 11 bases line up with TRBD2. From germline, CDR1 is MRHNA and CDR2 SNTAGT. The CDR3 runs 15 residues. V was pared by 3 bases and J by 10 bases, with 9 bases of the junction left unmatched. CDR3 loop: CASSEGLAGGVPQYF. The CDR3 DNA follows: TGTGCCAGCAGTGAAGGTCTAGCGGGGGGAGTCCCGCAGTATTTT.

The chain has TRBV28 and TRBJ2-7; 10 bases line up with TRBD2. The CDR3 is 17 residues long. CDR1 and CDR2 from the germline V gene are MDHEN and SYDVKM. The V segment lost 2 bases and the J segment 0 bases; nucleotides outside the gene matches: 7. CDR3 sequence (DNA): TGTGCCAGCAGTTTAGAGGGACTAGCGAGTGCCTCCTACGAGCAGTACTTC. Encoded protein: CASSLEGLASASYEQYF. The variable domain in full, with the rest retrieved from reference TRBV28 and TRBJ2-7, is DVKVTQSSRYLVKRTGEKVFLECVQDMDHENMFWYRQDPGLGLRLIYFSYDVKMKEKGDIPEGYSVSREKKERFSLILESASTNQTSMYLCASSLEGLASASYEQYFGPGTRLTVT.

This clone is termed medium-sized. The rearrangement joins TRBV27 to TRBJ2-7; TRBD1 might be the D (6 bases). Per germline, CDR1 MNHEY and CDR2 SMNVEV (reference sequence). The CDR3 contains 15 residues. V lost 5 bases, J lost 2 bases, and 16 bases lay in between. Here the CDR3 DNA reads TGTGCCAGCAGTAGGGGGTCTGAGGGGACCTACGAGCAGTACTTC. Amino acid sequence: CASSRGSEGTYEQYF.